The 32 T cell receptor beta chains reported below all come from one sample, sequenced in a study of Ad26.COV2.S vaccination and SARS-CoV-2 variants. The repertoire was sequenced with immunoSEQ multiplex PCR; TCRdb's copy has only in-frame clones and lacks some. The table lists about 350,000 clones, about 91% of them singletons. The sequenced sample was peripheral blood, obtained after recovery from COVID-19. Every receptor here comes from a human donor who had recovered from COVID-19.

CDR3 sequence reads: CASSLRSLAGKSNMETQYF. CDR3 in DNA: TGTGCCAGCAGTTTACGATCTTTGGCTGGAAAAAGTAATATGGAGACCCAGTACTTC. This chain joins TRBV6-2 or TRBV6-3 and TRBJ2-5, with D unresolved. This CDR3 is 19 amino acids long. Germline V gene data show CDR1 as MNHEY and CDR2 as SVGEGT. The V and J ends lost 4 bases and 5 bases respectively, with 29 bases between them.

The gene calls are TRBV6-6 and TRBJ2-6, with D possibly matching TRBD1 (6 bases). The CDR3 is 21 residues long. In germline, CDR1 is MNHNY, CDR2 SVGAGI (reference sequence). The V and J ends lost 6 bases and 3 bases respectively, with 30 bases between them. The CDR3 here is CASSRPILTGAGPGGANVLTF. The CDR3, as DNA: TGTGCCAGCAGCCGACCAATACTGACAGGCGCAGGGCCGGGTGGGGCCAACGTCCTGACTTTC.

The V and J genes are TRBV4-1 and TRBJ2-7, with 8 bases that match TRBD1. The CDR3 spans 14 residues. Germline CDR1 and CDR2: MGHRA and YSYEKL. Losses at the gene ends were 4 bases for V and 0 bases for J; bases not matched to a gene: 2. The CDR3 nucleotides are TGCGCCAGCAGCCGCGGACAGGGCTCCTACGAGCAGTACTTC. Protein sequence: CASSRGQGSYEQYF.

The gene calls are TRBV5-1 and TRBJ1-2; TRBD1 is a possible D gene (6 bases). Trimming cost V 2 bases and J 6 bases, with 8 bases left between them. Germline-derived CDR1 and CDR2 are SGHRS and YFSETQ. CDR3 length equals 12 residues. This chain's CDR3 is CASSLGGDGYTF. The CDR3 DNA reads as TGCGCCAGCAGCTTAGGGGGGGATGGCTACACCTTC.

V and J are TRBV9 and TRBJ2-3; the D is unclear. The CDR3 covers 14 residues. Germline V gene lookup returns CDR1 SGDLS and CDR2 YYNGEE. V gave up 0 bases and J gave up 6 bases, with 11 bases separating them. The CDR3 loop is CASSVEYRSDTQYF. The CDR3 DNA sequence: TGTGCCAGCAGCGTAGAGTACCGATCGGATACGCAGTATTTT.

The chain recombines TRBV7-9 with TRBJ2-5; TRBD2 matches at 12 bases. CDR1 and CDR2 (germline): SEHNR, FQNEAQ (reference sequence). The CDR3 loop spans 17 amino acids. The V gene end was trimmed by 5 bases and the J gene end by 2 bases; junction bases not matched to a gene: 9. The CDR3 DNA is TGTGCCAGCAGCGCCTTGACTAGCGGGGGCTCTCAAGAGACCCAGTACTTC. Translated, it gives CASSALTSGGSQETQYF.

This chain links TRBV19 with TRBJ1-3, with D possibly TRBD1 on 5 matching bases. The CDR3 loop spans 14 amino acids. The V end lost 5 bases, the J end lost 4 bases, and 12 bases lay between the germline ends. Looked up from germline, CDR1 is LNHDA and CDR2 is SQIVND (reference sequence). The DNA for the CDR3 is TGTGCCAGTAGTCCCCCAGGGCTGGGAAACACCATATATTTT. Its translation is CASSPPGLGNTIYF.

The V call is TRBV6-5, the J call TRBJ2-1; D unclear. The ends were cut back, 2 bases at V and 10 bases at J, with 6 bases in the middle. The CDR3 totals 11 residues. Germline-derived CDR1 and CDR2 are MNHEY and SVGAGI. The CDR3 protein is CASSYLAEQFF. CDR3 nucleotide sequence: TGTGCCAGCAGTTACCTGGCAGAGCAGTTCTTC.

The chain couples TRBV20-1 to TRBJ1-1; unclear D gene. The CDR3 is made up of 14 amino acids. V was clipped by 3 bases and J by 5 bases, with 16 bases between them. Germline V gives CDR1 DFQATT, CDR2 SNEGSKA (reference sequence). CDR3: CSASLTSVGTEAFF. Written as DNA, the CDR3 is TGCAGTGCTAGTCTGACCTCCGTGGGTACTGAAGCTTTCTTT.

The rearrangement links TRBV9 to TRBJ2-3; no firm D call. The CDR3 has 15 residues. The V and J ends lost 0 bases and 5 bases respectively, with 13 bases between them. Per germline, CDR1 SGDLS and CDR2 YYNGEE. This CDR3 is CASSVGALSEDTQYF. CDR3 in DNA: TGTGCCAGCAGCGTAGGGGCCTTGTCTGAAGATACGCAGTATTTT.

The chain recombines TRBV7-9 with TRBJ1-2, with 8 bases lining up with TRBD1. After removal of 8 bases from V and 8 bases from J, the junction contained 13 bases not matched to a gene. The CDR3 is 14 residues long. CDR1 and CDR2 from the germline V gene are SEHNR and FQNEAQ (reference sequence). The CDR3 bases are TGTGCCAGCGGTCGAGTGTCGACAGGGGACGGCTACACCTTC. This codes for CASGRVSTGDGYTF.

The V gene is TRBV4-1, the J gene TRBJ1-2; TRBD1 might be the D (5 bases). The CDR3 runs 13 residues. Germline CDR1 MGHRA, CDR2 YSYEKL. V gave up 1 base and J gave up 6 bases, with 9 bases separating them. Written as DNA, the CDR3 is TGCGCCAGCAGCCAAGGACAGCCGGATGGCTACACCTTC. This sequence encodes CASSQGQPDGYTF.

The CDR3 here is CASSEAPFFGQGTQETQYF. CDR3 bases: TGTGCCAGCAGTGAAGCGCCGTTTTTCGGACAGGGTACCCAAGAGACCCAGTACTTC. V usage is TRBV6-1 and J usage is TRBJ2-5; 8 bases match TRBD1. The J segment lost 1 base and the V segment lost 0 bases, leaving 13 bases of the junction unmatched. Germline V gene lookup returns CDR1 MNHNS and CDR2 SASEGT. This CDR3 is built from 19 residues.

CDR3 sequence (DNA): TGTGCCAGCAGCCAAGGTTTTCCCGGGGAGCTGTTTTTT. Translating it yields CASSQGFPGELFF. J is TRBJ2-2 and V is TRBV14; D not resolved. Trimming left V 1 base short and J 6 bases short, with 6 bases between. This CDR3 spans 13 amino acids. Per germline, CDR1 SGHDN and CDR2 FVKESK. Variable domain in full (rest from reference TRBV14 and TRBJ2-2): EAGVTQFPSHSVIEKGQTVTLRCDPISGHDNLYWYRRVMGKEIKFLLHFVKESKQDESGMPNNRFLAERTGGTYSTLKVQPAELEDSGVYFCASSQGFPGELFFGEGSRLTVL.

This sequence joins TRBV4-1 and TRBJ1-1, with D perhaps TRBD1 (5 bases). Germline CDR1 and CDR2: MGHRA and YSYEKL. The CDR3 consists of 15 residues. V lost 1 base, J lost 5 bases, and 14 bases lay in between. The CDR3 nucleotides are TGCGCCAGCAGCCAAGCCCCCCGGTCAGGGACTGAAGCTTTCTTT. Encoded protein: CASSQAPRSGTEAFF.

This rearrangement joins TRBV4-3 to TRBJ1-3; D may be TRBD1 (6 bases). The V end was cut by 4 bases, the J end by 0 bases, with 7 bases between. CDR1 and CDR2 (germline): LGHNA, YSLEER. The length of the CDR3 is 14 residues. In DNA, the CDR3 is TGCGCCAGCAGCCCGGGGGCCTCTGGAAACACCATATATTTT. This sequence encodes CASSPGASGNTIYF.

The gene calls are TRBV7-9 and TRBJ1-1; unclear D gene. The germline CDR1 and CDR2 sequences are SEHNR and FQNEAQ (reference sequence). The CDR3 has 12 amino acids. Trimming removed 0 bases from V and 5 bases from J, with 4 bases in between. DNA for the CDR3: TGTGCCAGCAGCTTAGCGTTGACTGAAGCTTTCTTT. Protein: CASSLALTEAFF.

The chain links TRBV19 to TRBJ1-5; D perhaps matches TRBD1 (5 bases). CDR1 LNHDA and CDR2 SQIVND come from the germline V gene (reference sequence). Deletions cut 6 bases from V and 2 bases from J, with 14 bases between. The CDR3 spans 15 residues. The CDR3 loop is CASRGTVGGNQPQHF. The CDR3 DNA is TGTGCCAGTAGAGGCACCGTGGGGGGCAATCAGCCCCAGCATTTT.

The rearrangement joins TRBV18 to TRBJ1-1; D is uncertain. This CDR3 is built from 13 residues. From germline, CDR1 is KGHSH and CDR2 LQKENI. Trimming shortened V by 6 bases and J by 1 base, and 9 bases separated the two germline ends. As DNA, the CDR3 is TGTGCCAGCTCCCGCATCAGGAACACTGAAGCTTTCTTT. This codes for CASSRIRNTEAFF.

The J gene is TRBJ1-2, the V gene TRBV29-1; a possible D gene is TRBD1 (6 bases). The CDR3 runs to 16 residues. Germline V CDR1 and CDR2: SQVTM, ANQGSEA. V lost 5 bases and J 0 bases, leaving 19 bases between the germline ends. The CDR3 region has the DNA TGCAGCGTTATACGACGTGGGGGGCGTTCTAACTATGGCTACACCTTC. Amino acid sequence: CSVIRRGGRSNYGYTF.

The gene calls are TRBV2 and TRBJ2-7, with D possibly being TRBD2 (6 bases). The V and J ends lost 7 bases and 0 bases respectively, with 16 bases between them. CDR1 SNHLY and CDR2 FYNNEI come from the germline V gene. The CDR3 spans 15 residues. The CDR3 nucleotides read TGTGCCAGCAAGGGGAGGATAGGGAGCTCCTACGAGCAGTACTTC. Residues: CASKGRIGSSYEQYF.

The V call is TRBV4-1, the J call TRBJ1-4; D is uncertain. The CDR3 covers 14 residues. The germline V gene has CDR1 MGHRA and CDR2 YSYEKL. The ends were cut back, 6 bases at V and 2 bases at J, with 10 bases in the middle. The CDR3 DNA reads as TGCGCCAGCAGTGTCTGGGCGACTAATGAAAAACTGTTTTTT. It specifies CASSVWATNEKLFF.

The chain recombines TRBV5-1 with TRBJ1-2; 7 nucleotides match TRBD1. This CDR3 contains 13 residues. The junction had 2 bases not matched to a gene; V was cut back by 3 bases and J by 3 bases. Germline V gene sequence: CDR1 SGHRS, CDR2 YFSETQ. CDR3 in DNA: TGCGCCAGCAGCTCAGGGGGGTACTATGGCTACACCTTC. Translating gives CASSSGGYYGYTF. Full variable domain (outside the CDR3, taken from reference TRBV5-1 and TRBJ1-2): KAGVTQTPRYLIKTRGQQVTLSCSPISGHRSVSWYQQTPGQGLQFLFEYFSETQRNKGNFPGRFSGRQFSNSRSEMNVSTLELGDSALYLCASSSGGYYGYTFGSGTRLTVV.

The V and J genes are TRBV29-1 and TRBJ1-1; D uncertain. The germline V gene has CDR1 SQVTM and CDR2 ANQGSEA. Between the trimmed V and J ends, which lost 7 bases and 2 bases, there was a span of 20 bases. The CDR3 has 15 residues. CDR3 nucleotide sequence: TGCAGCGGGTTGTTTTGGTCAGCCACTAACACTGAAGCTTTCTTT. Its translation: CSGLFWSATNTEAFF.

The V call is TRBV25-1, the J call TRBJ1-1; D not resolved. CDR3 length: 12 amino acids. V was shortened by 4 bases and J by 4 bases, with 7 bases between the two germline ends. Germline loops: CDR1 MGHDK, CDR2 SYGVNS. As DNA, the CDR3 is TGTGCCAGCAGTGCCGGGAGCACTGAAGCTTTCTTT. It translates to CASSAGSTEAFF.

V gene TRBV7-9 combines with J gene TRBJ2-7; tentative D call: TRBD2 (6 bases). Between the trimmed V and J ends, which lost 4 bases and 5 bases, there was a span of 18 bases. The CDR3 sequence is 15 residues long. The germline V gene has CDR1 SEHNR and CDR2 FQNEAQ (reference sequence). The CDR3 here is CASSSTRDGTHEQYF. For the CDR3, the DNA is TGTGCCAGCAGCTCCACGCGGGACGGCACGCACGAGCAGTACTTC.

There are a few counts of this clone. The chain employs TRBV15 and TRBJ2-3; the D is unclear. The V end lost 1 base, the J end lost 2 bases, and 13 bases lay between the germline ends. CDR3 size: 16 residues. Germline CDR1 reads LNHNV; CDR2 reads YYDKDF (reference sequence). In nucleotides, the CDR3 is TGTGCCACCAGCAGAGTAAGAGACTTTTACACAGATACGCAGTATTTT. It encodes CATSRVRDFYTDTQYF.

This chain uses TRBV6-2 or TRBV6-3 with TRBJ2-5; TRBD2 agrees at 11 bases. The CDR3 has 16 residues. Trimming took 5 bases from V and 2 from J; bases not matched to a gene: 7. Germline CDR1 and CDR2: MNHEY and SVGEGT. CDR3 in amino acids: CASSTLAGVSQETQYF. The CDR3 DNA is TGTGCCAGCAGTACACTAGCGGGGGTCTCTCAAGAGACCCAGTACTTC.

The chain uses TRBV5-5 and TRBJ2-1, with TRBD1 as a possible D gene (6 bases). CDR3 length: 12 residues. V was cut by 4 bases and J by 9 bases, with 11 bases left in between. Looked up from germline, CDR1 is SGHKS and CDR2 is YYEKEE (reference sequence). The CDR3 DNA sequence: TGTGCCAGCAGCCGGGACATTCTTGAGCAGTTCTTC. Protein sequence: CASSRDILEQFF.

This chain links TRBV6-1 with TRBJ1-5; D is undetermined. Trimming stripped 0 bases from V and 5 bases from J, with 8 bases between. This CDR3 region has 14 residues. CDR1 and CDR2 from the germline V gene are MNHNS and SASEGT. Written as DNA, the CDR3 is TGTGCCAGCAGTGAAGCACGGGCATATCAGCCCCAGCATTTT. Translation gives CASSEARAYQPQHF.

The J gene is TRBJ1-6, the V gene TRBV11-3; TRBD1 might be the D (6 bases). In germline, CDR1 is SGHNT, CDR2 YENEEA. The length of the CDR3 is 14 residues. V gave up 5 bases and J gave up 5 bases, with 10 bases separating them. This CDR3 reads CASSQGGNNSPLHF. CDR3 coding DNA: TGTGCCAGCAGCCAAGGGGGAAATAATTCACCCCTCCACTTT.

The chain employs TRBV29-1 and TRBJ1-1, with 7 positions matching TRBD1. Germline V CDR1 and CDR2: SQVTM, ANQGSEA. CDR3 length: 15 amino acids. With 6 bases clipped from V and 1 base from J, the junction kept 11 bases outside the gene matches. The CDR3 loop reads CSVEGTAGQNTEAFF. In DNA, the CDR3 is TGCAGCGTGGAGGGGACAGCAGGCCAGAACACTGAAGCTTTCTTT.